The clone carrying this TCR beta chain was counted at least ten times. Its antigen remains unidentified. This sample is drawn from a study of human T cells and chemical hapten exposure. Study results and limitations: TCRs above 1 in 1000 frequency did not change with DPC sensitization. Expanded TCRs grouped into significantly more large CDR3 similarity clusters than controls produced.

MiXCR, run by TCRdb on the RACE reads, gives a single entry per CDR3 protein. The sample shows more than 85,000 distinct CDR3 sequences, 30% to 35% of them seen only once. The time point was: patch test 3, about 24 weeks after DPC sensitization. Treatment defined: therapeutic diphenylcyclopropenone sensitization with weekly scalp DPC. At patch-test visits, sampling came before the patch test. The study drew its donors from alopecia patients who were 18 to 70 years old and suitable for DPC. The CDR3 consists of 14 residues. The V and J ends lost 1 base and 4 bases respectively, with 9 bases between them. CDR1 SEHNR and CDR2 FQNEAQ come from the germline V gene (reference sequence).

This material consisted of whole blood, taken in connection with sensitization to the hapten diphenylcyclopropenone (DPC). V is TRBV7-9 and J is TRBJ2-3, with D perhaps being TRBD1 or TRBD2 (5 bases each). The clonotype comes from a man aged 35 to 55 with alopecia areata. Some clones in this sample may be carry-over from other donors' samples. CDR3 nucleotides: TGTGCCAGCAGCTTAGAGATGGGGGCAGATACGCAGTATTTT. Amino acid sequence: CASSLEMGADTQYF.